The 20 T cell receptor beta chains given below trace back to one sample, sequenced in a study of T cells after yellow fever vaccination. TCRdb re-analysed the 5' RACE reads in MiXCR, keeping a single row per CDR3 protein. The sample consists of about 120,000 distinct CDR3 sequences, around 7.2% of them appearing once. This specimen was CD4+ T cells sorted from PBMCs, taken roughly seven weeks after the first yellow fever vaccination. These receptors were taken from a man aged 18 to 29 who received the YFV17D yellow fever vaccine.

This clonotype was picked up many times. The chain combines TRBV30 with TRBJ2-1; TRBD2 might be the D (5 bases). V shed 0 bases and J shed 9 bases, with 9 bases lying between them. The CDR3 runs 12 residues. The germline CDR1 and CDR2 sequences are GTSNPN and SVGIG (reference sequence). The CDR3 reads CAWSVRGTEQFF. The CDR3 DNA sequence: TGTGCCTGGAGTGTCCGGGGTACTGAGCAGTTCTTC. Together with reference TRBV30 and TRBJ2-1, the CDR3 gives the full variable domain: SQTIHQWPATLVQPVGSPLSLECTVEGTSNPNLYWYRQAAGRGLQLLFYSVGIGQISSEVPQNLSASRPQDRQFILSSKKLLLSDSGFYLCAWSVRGTEQFFGPGTRLTVL.

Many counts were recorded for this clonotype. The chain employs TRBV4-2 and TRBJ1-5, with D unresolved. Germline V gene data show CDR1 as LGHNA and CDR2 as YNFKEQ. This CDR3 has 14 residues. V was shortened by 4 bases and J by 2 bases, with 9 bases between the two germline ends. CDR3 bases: TGTGCCAGCAGCCGCCAGGACGGCAATCAGCCCCAGCATTTT. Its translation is CASSRQDGNQPQHF.

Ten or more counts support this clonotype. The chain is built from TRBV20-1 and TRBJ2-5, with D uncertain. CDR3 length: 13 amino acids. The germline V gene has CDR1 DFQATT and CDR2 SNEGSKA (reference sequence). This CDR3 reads CSAPRSPRETQYF. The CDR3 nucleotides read TGCAGCGCCCCCCGGAGCCCACGGGAGACCCAGTACTTC.

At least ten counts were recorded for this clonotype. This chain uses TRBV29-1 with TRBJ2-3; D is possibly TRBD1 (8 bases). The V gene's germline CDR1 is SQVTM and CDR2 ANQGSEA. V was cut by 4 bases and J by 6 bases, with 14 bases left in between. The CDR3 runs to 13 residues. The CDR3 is CSVGRGRGDTQYF. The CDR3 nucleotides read TGCAGCGTTGGCAGGGGGCGGGGGGATACGCAGTATTTT.

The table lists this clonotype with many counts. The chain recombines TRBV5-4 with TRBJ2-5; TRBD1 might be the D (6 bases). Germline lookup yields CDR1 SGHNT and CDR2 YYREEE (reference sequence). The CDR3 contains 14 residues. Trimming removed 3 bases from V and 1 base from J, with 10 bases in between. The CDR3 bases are TGTGCCAGCAGCTCCCAGACAGGCCAAGAGACCCAGTACTTC. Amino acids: CASSSQTGQETQYF.

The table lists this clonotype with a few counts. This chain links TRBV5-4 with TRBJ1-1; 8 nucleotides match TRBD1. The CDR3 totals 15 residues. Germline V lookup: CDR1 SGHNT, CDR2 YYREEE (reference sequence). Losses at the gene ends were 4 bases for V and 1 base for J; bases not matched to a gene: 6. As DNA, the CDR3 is TGTGCCAGCAGCCTCAGACAGGGGCCGAACACTGAAGCTTTCTTT. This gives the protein CASSLRQGPNTEAFF.

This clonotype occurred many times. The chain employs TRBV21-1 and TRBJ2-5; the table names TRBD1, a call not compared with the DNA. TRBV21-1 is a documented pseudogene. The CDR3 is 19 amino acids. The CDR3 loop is CASSKRDRDSRCPQETQYF. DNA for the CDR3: TGTGCCAGCAGCAAAAGGGACAGGGATTCTCGATGTCCCCAAGAGACCCAGTACTTC.

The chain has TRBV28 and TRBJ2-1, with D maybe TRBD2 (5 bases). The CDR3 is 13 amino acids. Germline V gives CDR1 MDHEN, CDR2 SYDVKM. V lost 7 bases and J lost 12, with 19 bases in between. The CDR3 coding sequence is TGTGCCAGCATTGGTCCCGGGGATAGTGGGCAGTTCTTC. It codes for CASIGPGDSGQFF.

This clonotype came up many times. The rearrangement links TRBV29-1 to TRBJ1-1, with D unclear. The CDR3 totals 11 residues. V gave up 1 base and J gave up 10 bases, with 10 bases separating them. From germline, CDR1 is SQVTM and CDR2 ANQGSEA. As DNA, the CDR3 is TGCAGCGTTGAAGGGGATCGACGAGCTTTCTTT. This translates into CSVEGDRRAFF.

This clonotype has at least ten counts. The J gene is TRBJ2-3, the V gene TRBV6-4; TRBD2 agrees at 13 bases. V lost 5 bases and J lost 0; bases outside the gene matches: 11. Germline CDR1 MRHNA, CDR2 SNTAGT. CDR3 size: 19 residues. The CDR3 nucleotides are TGTGCCAGCAGTCCTTATCCCGGGACTAGCGGGGCCAGCACAGATACGCAGTATTTT. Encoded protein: CASSPYPGTSGASTDTQYF.

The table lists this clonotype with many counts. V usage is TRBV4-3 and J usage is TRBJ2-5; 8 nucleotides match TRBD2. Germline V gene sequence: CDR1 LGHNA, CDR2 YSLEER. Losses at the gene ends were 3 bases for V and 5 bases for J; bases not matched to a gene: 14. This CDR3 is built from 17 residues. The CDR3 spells CASSQNPPGLELETQYF. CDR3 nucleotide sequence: TGCGCCAGCAGCCAGAATCCGCCGGGACTAGAGTTGGAGACCCAGTACTTC.

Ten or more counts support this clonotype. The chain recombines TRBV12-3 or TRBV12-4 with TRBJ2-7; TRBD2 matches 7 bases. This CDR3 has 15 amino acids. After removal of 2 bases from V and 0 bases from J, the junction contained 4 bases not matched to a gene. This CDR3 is CASSLWAGVSYEQYF. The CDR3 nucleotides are TGTGCCAGCAGTTTATGGGCGGGGGTCTCCTACGAGCAGTACTTC.

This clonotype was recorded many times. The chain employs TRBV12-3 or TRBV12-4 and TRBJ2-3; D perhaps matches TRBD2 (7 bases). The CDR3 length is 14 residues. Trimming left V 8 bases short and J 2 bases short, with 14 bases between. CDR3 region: CASLRAGATDTQYF. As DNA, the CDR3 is TGTGCCAGCCTCCGTGCGGGGGCCACAGATACGCAGTATTTT.

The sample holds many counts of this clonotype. CDR3 in DNA: TGCGCCAGCAGCTTAGGCAGGAACTATGGCTACACCTTC. Its protein is CASSLGRNYGYTF. The chain carries TRBV5-1 and TRBJ1-2; no clear D. Deletions cut 2 bases from V and 2 bases from J, with 7 bases between. Germline lookup yields CDR1 SGHRS and CDR2 YFSETQ. This CDR3 is 13 amino acids long.

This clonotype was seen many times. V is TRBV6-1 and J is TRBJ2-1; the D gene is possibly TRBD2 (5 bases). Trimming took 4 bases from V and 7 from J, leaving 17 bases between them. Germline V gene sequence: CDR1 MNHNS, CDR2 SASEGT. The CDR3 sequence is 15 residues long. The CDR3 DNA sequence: TGTGCCAGCAGTGCCTTATCGGCGGGCGTTAATGAGCAGTTCTTC. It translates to CASSALSAGVNEQFF.

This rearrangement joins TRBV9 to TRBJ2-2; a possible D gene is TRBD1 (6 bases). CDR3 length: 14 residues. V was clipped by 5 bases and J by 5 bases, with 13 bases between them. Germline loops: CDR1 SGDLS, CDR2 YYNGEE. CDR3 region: CASRTGLVTGELFF. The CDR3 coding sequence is TGTGCCAGCAGGACAGGATTGGTTACCGGGGAGCTGTTTTTT.

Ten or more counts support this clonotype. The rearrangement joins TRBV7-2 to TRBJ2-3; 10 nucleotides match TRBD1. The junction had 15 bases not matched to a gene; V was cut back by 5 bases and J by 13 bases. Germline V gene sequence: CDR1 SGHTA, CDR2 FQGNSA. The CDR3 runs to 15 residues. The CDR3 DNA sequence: TGTGCCAGCAGCCCTCGCATGACAGGGGGCTCCAGGGAGTATTTT. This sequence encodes CASSPRMTGGSREYF.

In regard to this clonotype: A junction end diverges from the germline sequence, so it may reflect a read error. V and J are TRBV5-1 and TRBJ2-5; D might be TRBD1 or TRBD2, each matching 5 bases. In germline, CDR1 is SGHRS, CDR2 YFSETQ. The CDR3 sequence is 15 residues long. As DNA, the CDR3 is TGCGCCAGCAGCTTGGTGGACGGGGCTGGGGAGACCCAGAACTTC. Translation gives CASSLVDGAGETQNF.

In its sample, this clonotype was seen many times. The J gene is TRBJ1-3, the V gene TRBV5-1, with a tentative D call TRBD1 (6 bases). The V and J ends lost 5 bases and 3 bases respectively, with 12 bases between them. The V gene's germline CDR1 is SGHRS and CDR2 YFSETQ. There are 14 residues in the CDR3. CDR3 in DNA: TGCGCCAGCAGTACGGACAGTCATGGAAACACCATATATTTT. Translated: CASSTDSHGNTIYF. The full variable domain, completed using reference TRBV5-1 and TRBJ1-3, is KAGVTQTPRYLIKTRGQQVTLSCSPISGHRSVSWYQQTPGQGLQFLFEYFSETQRNKGNFPGRFSGRQFSNSRSEMNVSTLELGDSALYLCASSTDSHGNTIYFGEGSWLTVV.

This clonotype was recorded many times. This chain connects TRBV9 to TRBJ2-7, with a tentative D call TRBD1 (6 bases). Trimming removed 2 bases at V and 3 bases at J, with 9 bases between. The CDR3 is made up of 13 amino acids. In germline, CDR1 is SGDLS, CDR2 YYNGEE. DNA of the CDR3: TGTGCCAGCAGCGTCTTGGACAGCTACGAGCAGTACTTC. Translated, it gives CASSVLDSYEQYF.